The 27 T cell receptor beta chains below come from one sample, sequenced in a study of cytomegalovirus exposure and HLA in healthy donors. Amplification used 60 Vbeta primers and 13 Jbeta primers. Assay: immunoSEQ multiplex PCR; the TCRdb copy retains only in-frame clones and omits some. The table shows over 100,000 clones, with around 80% occurring only once. The sample taken for sequencing was PBMCs. These TCRs come from a woman between 40 and 50 years old in good health and CMV-seronegative.

The CDR3 DNA follows: TGTGCCAGCAGAGCCTTGATGGGAGACGAGCAGTACTTC. As protein: CASRALMGDEQYF. The chain carries TRBV27 and TRBJ2-7, with D perhaps TRBD2 (5 bases). The germline V gene encodes CDR1 MNHEY and CDR2 SMNVEV (reference sequence). The CDR3 has 13 residues. V was clipped by 6 bases and J by 5 bases, with 14 bases between them.

The J gene is TRBJ2-3, the V gene TRBV6-5; 13 bases match TRBD2. Germline V gives CDR1 MNHEY, CDR2 SVGAGI. The junction had 6 bases not matched to a gene; V was cut back by 5 bases and J by 4 bases. There are 16 residues in the CDR3. CDR3: CASSNLLAGGPDTQYF. CDR3 in DNA: TGTGCCAGCAGTAACTTACTAGCGGGAGGGCCAGATACGCAGTATTTT.

V is TRBV30 and J is TRBJ1-1; 8 nucleotides align to TRBD1. The CDR3 covers 19 residues. CDR1 is GTSNPN, CDR2 SVGIG, per germline (reference sequence). The V and J ends lost 1 base and 1 base, in that order; junction bases with no gene match: 17. CDR3 residues: CAWSAGQALLLQENTEAFF. The CDR3 nucleotides read TGTGCCTGGAGTGCGGGACAGGCCCTCCTCCTTCAAGAGAACACTGAAGCTTTCTTT.

This clone showed up just once. The chain joins TRBV2 to TRBJ2-3; 14 bases fit TRBD2. The CDR3 has 17 residues. Germline CDR1 is SNHLY and CDR2 is FYNNEI. J lost 4 bases, V lost 6 bases, and 9 bases had no gene match. CDR3 sequence: CASRRGGLAGASDTQYF. CDR3 in DNA: TGTGCCAGCAGGAGGGGGGGACTAGCGGGAGCTTCAGATACGCAGTATTTT.

The chain is built from TRBV9 and TRBJ2-1; 9 bases fit TRBD2. The CDR3 length is 16 residues. After removal of 2 bases from V and 4 bases from J, the junction contained 7 bases not matched to a gene. CDR1 is SGDLS, CDR2 YYNGEE, per germline. CDR3: CASSVASGEVYNEQFF. CDR3 in DNA: TGTGCCAGCAGCGTGGCTAGCGGGGAAGTTTACAATGAGCAGTTCTTC. The variable domain in full, with the rest retrieved from reference TRBV9 and TRBJ2-1, is DSGVTQTPKHLITATGQRVTLRCSPRSGDLSVYWYQQSLDQGLQFLIQYYNGEERAKGNILERFSAQQFPDLHSELNLSSLELGDSALYFCASSVASGEVYNEQFFGPGTRLTVL.

V is TRBV7-2 and J is TRBJ2-7; the match to TRBD2 covers 7 bases. Unmatched junction bases numbered 10, after V lost 9 bases and J lost 5 bases. Germline V gene sequence: CDR1 SGHTA, CDR2 FQGNSA. The CDR3 sequence is 13 residues long. DNA for the CDR3: TGTGCCAGTTGCGGGGGAATCTGCGACGAGCAGTACTTC. Translated: CASCGGICDEQYF.

The rearrangement joins TRBV5-6 to TRBJ2-7; 12 bases match TRBD1. CDR1 and CDR2 (germline): SGHDT, YYEEEE. This CDR3 has 15 residues. V lost 2 bases to trimming and J lost 3 bases; unmatched junction nucleotides: 3. This CDR3 reads CASSLGDRGLYEQYF. The CDR3 nucleotides are TGTGCCAGCAGCTTAGGGGACAGGGGGCTCTACGAGCAGTACTTC.

The chain employs TRBV18 and TRBJ2-7, with unresolved D. Deletions cut 2 bases from V and 0 bases from J, with 8 bases between. Per germline, CDR1 KGHSH and CDR2 LQKENI. CDR3 length: 14 amino acids. The CDR3 DNA follows: TGTGCCAGCTCACCATATCGGAGCTCCTACGAGCAGTACTTC. Translated, it gives CASSPYRSSYEQYF.

The CDR3 region has the DNA TGTGCCAGCAGCTTCCACGGACAGGGGGCGAGTGAACTGTTTTTT. Translation: CASSFHGQGASELFF. The rearrangement joins TRBV7-9 to TRBJ1-4; TRBD1 aligns across 11 bases. V lost 3 bases and J lost 12; bases outside the gene matches: 9. Germline CDR1 is SEHNR and CDR2 is FQNEAQ (reference sequence). The CDR3 sequence is 15 residues long.

The chain carries TRBV23-1 and TRBJ2-5; D is unclear. TRBV23-1 is designated an ORF whose function remains uncertain. The CDR3 runs to 16 residues. Trimming left V 2 bases short and J 5 bases short, with 18 bases between. CDR3 in DNA: TGCGCCAGCAGTCAACCCCCGTGCAGGATCCGGGAGACCCAGTACTTC. It is translated as CASSQPPCRIRETQYF.

This chain uses TRBV27 with TRBJ1-6; D unclear. CDR1 is MNHEY and CDR2 is SMNVEV in the germline V gene (reference sequence). The CDR3 is 14 amino acids. V lost 6 bases and J 9 bases, leaving 15 bases between the germline ends. The CDR3 region has the DNA TGTGCCAGCAGCCCTGCGACAAAGACTTCACCCCTCCACTTT. This encodes CASSPATKTSPLHF.

This clone has just one count. The V gene is TRBV7-9, the J gene TRBJ2-3; D is ambiguous. Trimming cost V 5 bases and J 0 bases, with 12 bases left between them. Per the germline V gene, CDR1 is SEHNR and CDR2 is FQNEAQ (reference sequence). This CDR3 comprises 15 residues. The CDR3 loop reads CASSPPLGSTDTQYF. Written as DNA, the CDR3 is TGTGCCAGCAGCCCTCCGCTCGGTAGCACAGATACGCAGTATTTT.

The genes are TRBV12-2 and TRBJ2-7; TRBD2 is the table's D call, not checked against the DNA. TRBV12-2 is recorded as a pseudogene. This CDR3 contains 17 residues. The CDR3 here is CASRLGLVRDLAYEQYF. In DNA form, the CDR3 reads TGTGCAAGTCGCTTAGGGCTAGTGCGGGACTTAGCCTACGAGCAGTACTTC.

V is TRBV5-1 and J is TRBJ2-3, with D possibly being TRBD1 (6 bases). Trimming cost V 3 bases and J 0 bases, with 20 bases left between them. There are 18 residues in the CDR3. The V gene's germline CDR1 is SGHRS and CDR2 YFSETQ. CDR3 nucleotide sequence: TGCGCCAGCAGCTGGGGGAGTGCCGGGACACGTAGCACAGATACGCAGTATTTT. Its translation is CASSWGSAGTRSTDTQYF.

The chain combines TRBV2 with TRBJ2-1, with D hard to call. V lost 8 bases to trimming and J lost 10 bases, with 18 bases between them. CDR1 SNHLY and CDR2 FYNNEI come from the germline V gene. CDR3 length equals 13 residues. The CDR3 nucleotides read TGTGCCAGCTACTCTACGCGGATCAAGGAGCAGTTCTTC. Its protein is CASYSTRIKEQFF.

This chain links TRBV7-2 with TRBJ2-2; 8 positions agree with TRBD1. Germline CDR1 is SGHTA and CDR2 is FQGNSA. J lost 5 bases, V lost 6 bases, and 8 bases had no gene match. This CDR3 is 15 amino acids long. The CDR3 region is CASRAGTGRTGELFF. The CDR3 nucleotides read TGTGCCAGCAGAGCCGGGACAGGAAGAACCGGGGAGCTGTTTTTT.

This chain connects TRBV5-8 to TRBJ2-6; D gene unclear. CDR3 length: 16 residues. Germline V lookup: CDR1 SGHTS, CDR2 YDEGEE. Trimming left V 5 bases short and J 0 bases short, with 12 bases between. CDR3 in amino acids: CASSRASYSGANVLTF. In DNA form, the CDR3 reads TGTGCCAGCAGTCGTGCCAGTTACTCTGGGGCCAACGTCCTGACTTTC.

The V call is TRBV28, the J call TRBJ2-7; possibly TRBD2 for D (5 bases). CDR3 length: 15 amino acids. Germline V gene data show CDR1 as MDHEN and CDR2 as SYDVKM. Trimming pared 5 bases from V and 0 bases from J, leaving 14 bases between. CDR3 residues: CASSPNSAYSYEQYF. CDR3 DNA: TGTGCCAGCAGTCCTAATAGCGCCTACTCCTACGAGCAGTACTTC.

This chain joins TRBV7-3 and TRBJ2-1, with 9 bases fitting TRBD2. Germline trimming cut 5 bases from V and 2 bases from J; bases unmatched to any gene: 7. Germline V gene data show CDR1 as SGHTA and CDR2 as FQGTGA. This CDR3 has 16 amino acids. The CDR3 coding sequence is TGTGCCAGCAGCCAAGCGGGAGGTCGACCCTACAATGAGCAGTTCTTC. Its protein is CASSQAGGRPYNEQFF.

This clone was observed once. The chain joins TRBV30 to TRBJ2-7; 8 positions agree with TRBD1. J gave up 3 bases and V 4 bases, and 5 bases lay outside the gene matches. The CDR3 length is 13 residues. Germline V gives CDR1 GTSNPN, CDR2 SVGIG (reference sequence). As DNA, the CDR3 is TGTGCCTGGAAAAGGGACAGGAACTACGAGCAGTACTTC. Its translation: CAWKRDRNYEQYF.

CDR3 amino acids: CASSTLPGGASYEQYF. DNA for the CDR3: TGTGCCAGCAGCACCCTCCCAGGGGGCGCGTCCTACGAGCAGTACTTC. V gene TRBV27 combines with J gene TRBJ2-7; TRBD1 matches 8 bases. J lost 1 base, V lost 6 bases, and 11 bases had no gene match. The germline CDR1 and CDR2 sequences are MNHEY and SMNVEV (reference sequence). There are 16 residues in the CDR3.

The J gene is TRBJ2-2, the V gene TRBV6-5; 7 bases agree with TRBD1. CDR3 length equals 16 residues. The germline gives CDR1 MNHEY, CDR2 SVGAGI. V lost 2 bases and J lost 4; bases outside the gene matches: 7. CDR3 in DNA: TGTGCCAGCAGTTACGGGGACAGCAAGGGCACCGGGGAGCTGTTTTTT. This codes for CASSYGDSKGTGELFF.

In its sample, this clone was seen once. The chain uses TRBV7-3 and TRBJ2-2, with TRBD2 matching over 7 bases. Germline V gene sequence: CDR1 SGHTA, CDR2 FQGTGA. Germline trimming cut 6 bases from V and 7 bases from J; bases unmatched to any gene: 5. The CDR3 is 13 residues long. DNA of the CDR3: TGTGCCAGCAGTTTGCGGGAGAACGGGGAGCTGTTTTTT. It is translated as CASSLRENGELFF.

The DNA for the CDR3 is TGTGCCAGCGGCGGGAGGCCGGGGGAGCAGTACTTC. Its protein product is CASGGRPGEQYF. The J gene is TRBJ2-7, the V gene TRBV6-5; TRBD2 matches 8 bases. The trim removed 8 bases at V and 7 bases at J, leaving 7 bases unmatched. CDR3 length: 12 amino acids. CDR1 is MNHEY and CDR2 is SVGAGI in the germline V gene.

The V call is TRBV20-1, the J call TRBJ2-5; a possible D gene is TRBD2 (5 bases). Germline lookup yields CDR1 DFQATT and CDR2 SNEGSKA (reference sequence). The length of the CDR3 is 10 residues. The V end lost 6 bases, the J end lost 4 bases, and 6 bases lay between the germline ends. The CDR3 protein is CSAGRETQYF. The CDR3 DNA reads as TGCAGTGCAGGGAGAGAGACCCAGTACTTC.

The CDR3 region has the DNA TGTGCCAGCAGCTTGGGGGGGCTGCACAGAGATGAGCAGTTCTTC. Translation: CASSLGGLHRDEQFF. The chain uses TRBV5-5 and TRBJ2-1, with D possibly matching TRBD1 (6 bases). Trimming took 0 bases from V and 8 from J, leaving 15 bases between them. CDR3 size: 15 residues. Germline-derived CDR1 and CDR2 are SGHKS and YYEKEE (reference sequence).

The gene calls are TRBV19 and TRBJ2-7; TRBD1 is a possible D gene (6 bases). The CDR3 is 13 residues long. Between the trimmed V and J ends, which lost 3 bases and 9 bases, there was a span of 15 bases. CDR1 and CDR2 (germline): LNHDA, SQIVND (reference sequence). CDR3 residues: CASSMGQGNRQYF. For the CDR3, the DNA is TGTGCCAGTAGTATGGGGCAGGGGAACAGGCAGTACTTC.